Presented here are 32 T cell receptor beta chains from one specimen sequenced in a study of cytomegalovirus exposure and HLA in healthy donors. PCR involved 60 Vbeta and 13 Jbeta primers. The repertoire was sequenced with immunoSEQ multiplex PCR; TCRdb's copy has only in-frame clones and lacks some. The data hold about 93,000 clones, with about 80% observed a single time. The sequenced sample consisted of PBMCs. The source is a man aged 25 to 40 in good health and CMV-seronegative.

The chain combines TRBV6-4 with TRBJ2-1, with TRBD2 as a possible D gene (5 bases). This CDR3 has 13 residues. Deletions cut 3 bases from V and 7 bases from J, with 10 bases between. Per the germline V gene, CDR1 is MRHNA and CDR2 is SNTAGT. CDR3 amino acids: CASSDDERNEQFF. CDR3 nucleotide sequence: TGTGCCAGCAGTGATGATGAGCGGAATGAGCAGTTCTTC.

The chain is built from TRBV5-4 and TRBJ2-3, with 7 bases matching TRBD2. From germline, CDR1 is SGHNT and CDR2 YYREEE (reference sequence). With V trimmed by 5 bases and J by 0 bases, 12 bases remained unmatched. This CDR3 comprises 17 residues. CDR3 residues: CASREGGRGASTDTQYF. Here the CDR3 DNA reads TGTGCCAGCAGAGAGGGAGGGAGAGGGGCCAGCACAGATACGCAGTATTTT.

The chain couples TRBV19 to TRBJ1-4; 7 bases are shared with TRBD1. The CDR3 loop spans 15 amino acids. CDR1 LNHDA and CDR2 SQIVND come from the germline V gene (reference sequence). With 11 bases clipped from V and 4 bases from J, the junction kept 13 bases outside the gene matches. The CDR3 region is CASHGTAAFNEKLFF. Here the CDR3 DNA reads TGTGCCTCCCATGGGACAGCCGCGTTTAATGAAAAACTGTTTTTT. Full variable domain (missing parts from reference TRBV19 and TRBJ1-4): DGGITQSPKYLFRKEGQNVTLSCEQNLNHDAMYWYRQDPGQGLRLIYYSQIVNDFQKGDIAEGYSVSREKKESFPLTVTSAQKNPTAFYLCASHGTAAFNEKLFFGSGTQLSVL.

This chain joins TRBV7-2 and TRBJ2-1; D gene ambiguous. This CDR3 has 14 residues. Deletions cut 1 base from V and 3 bases from J, with 7 bases between. Germline V gives CDR1 SGHTA, CDR2 FQGNSA. The CDR3 sequence: CASSLVADYNEQFF. The CDR3 bases are TGTGCCAGCAGCTTAGTTGCGGACTACAATGAGCAGTTCTTC.

This clone was recorded once. The rearrangement links TRBV4-3 to TRBJ2-2; 8 positions match TRBD1. CDR3 length: 14 amino acids. The J segment lost 6 bases and the V segment lost 4 bases, leaving 4 bases of the junction unmatched. Germline V gene sequence: CDR1 LGHNA, CDR2 YSLEER. The chain's CDR3 is CASSRRQGSGELFF. DNA for the CDR3: TGCGCCAGCAGCCGGAGACAGGGGTCCGGGGAGCTGTTTTTT.

This chain joins TRBV14 and TRBJ2-5; 7 bases map to TRBD1. Gene TRBJ2-7 matches the end of the DNA better, so the J call may be wrong. This CDR3 contains 14 residues. The germline V gene has CDR1 SGHDN and CDR2 FVKESK. The CDR3 coding sequence is TGTGCCAGCAGCCAAGTGGGGCAGGGGGTCGAGCAGTACTTC. This encodes CASSQVGQGVEQYF.

This sequence joins TRBV2 and TRBJ2-7, with 14 bases lining up with TRBD2. Germline assignment: CDR1 SNHLY and CDR2 FYNNEI. The CDR3 length is 13 residues. CDR3 DNA: TGTGCTACGGGACTAGCGGGGGTGGACGAGCAGTACTTC. Its translation: CATGLAGVDEQYF.

The J gene is TRBJ2-4, the V gene TRBV11-2, with D perhaps matching TRBD2 (6 bases). The CDR3 is 16 residues long. Germline V lookup: CDR1 SGHAT, CDR2 FQNNGV. V lost 0 bases, J lost 0 bases, and 9 bases lay in between. DNA of the CDR3: TGTGCCAGCAGCTTAGAACCGGGACTAGCCAAAAACATTCAGTACTTC. The encoded protein is CASSLEPGLAKNIQYF.

The chain links TRBV30 to TRBJ1-5; weak D call: TRBD1 (5 bases). V was shortened by 3 bases and J by 1 base, with 13 bases between the two germline ends. Germline CDR1 GTSNPN, CDR2 SVGIG (reference sequence). The CDR3 sequence is 15 residues long. The CDR3 DNA reads as TGTGCCTGGAGCCGGGGGGGGATCAGCAATCAGCCCCAGCATTTT. Translated: CAWSRGGISNQPQHF.

The chain employs TRBV4-1 and TRBJ1-5; D perhaps matches TRBD1 (5 bases). The CDR3 totals 16 residues. Germline-derived CDR1 and CDR2 are MGHRA and YSYEKL. The V end lost 2 bases, the J end lost 3 bases, and 14 bases lay between the germline ends. The CDR3: CASSQSPGGLNQPQHF. The CDR3, as DNA: TGCGCCAGCAGCCAAAGTCCGGGGGGTCTCAATCAGCCCCAGCATTTT.

This sequence joins TRBV11-2 and TRBJ2-2, with D possibly matching TRBD2 (6 bases). Germline CDR1 reads SGHAT; CDR2 reads FQNNGV. This CDR3 contains 13 residues. V gave up 4 bases and J gave up 4 bases, with 7 bases separating them. In nucleotides, the CDR3 is TGTGCCAGCAGCTCGGAGGGCACCGGGGAGCTGTTTTTT. This codes for CASSSEGTGELFF.

This clone appeared a few times. V is TRBV5-1 and J is TRBJ2-7, with 9 bases matching TRBD1. J was trimmed by 5 bases and V by 4 bases; bases with no gene match: 10. The CDR3 contains 15 residues. Germline V gene lookup returns CDR1 SGHRS and CDR2 YFSETQ. In DNA form, the CDR3 reads TGCGCCAGCAGCCTCCGGGGGACAGGGCGACACGAGCAGTACTTC. Its translation is CASSLRGTGRHEQYF.

This chain links TRBV5-8 with TRBJ2-7; 16 bases line up with TRBD2. This CDR3 is 16 amino acids long. From germline, CDR1 is SGHTS and CDR2 YDEGEE. Trimming removed 4 bases from V and 7 bases from J; junction bases left unmatched: 8. The CDR3 DNA is TGTGCCAGCAGCCCGGGACTAGCGGGAGGGCAGGAAGAGCAGTACTTC. Translated: CASSPGLAGGQEEQYF.

The rearrangement links TRBV14 to TRBJ2-7; D may be TRBD1 (6 bases). Germline V lookup: CDR1 SGHDN, CDR2 FVKESK. Trimming shortened V by 0 bases and J by 4 bases, and 13 bases separated the two germline ends. CDR3 size: 15 residues. The CDR3 DNA follows: TGTGCCAGCAGCCAAGATGGGCAGGGGTGGTACGAGCAGTACTTC. Protein sequence: CASSQDGQGWYEQYF.

The chain joins TRBV4-1 to TRBJ2-3; 7 positions agree with TRBD2. Losses at the gene ends were 2 bases for V and 5 bases for J; bases not matched to a gene: 4. This CDR3 is built from 14 residues. Germline V CDR1 and CDR2: MGHRA, YSYEKL. The CDR3 loop reads CASSQREGLDTQYF. The CDR3, as DNA: TGCGCCAGCAGCCAAAGGGAGGGTTTAGATACGCAGTATTTT.

The chain employs TRBV19 and TRBJ1-4; no clear D. Germline CDR1 and CDR2: LNHDA and SQIVND (reference sequence). V was cut by 5 bases and J by 7 bases, with 8 bases left in between. The CDR3 totals 12 residues. CDR3 amino acids: CASSAYGEKLFF. The DNA of the CDR3 is TGTGCCAGTAGTGCCTACGGTGAAAAACTGTTTTTT.

J is TRBJ2-1 and V is TRBV11-3; a possible D gene is TRBD1 (6 bases). The CDR3 extends over 13 amino acids. Deletions cut 5 bases from V and 6 bases from J, with 11 bases between. Looked up from germline, CDR1 is SGHNT and CDR2 is YENEEA. The CDR3 sequence: CASSAGASNEQFF. CDR3 sequence (DNA): TGTGCCAGCAGCGCAGGGGCGAGCAATGAGCAGTTCTTC.

This rearrangement joins TRBV30 to TRBJ2-7, with TRBD1 matching over 7 bases. This CDR3 has 15 amino acids. The germline gives CDR1 GTSNPN, CDR2 SVGIG (reference sequence). Trimming took 3 bases from V and 2 from J; bases not matched to a gene: 10. The CDR3, as DNA: TGTGCCTGGAGGGGGGACAGCATAGTAACCTACGAGCAGTACTTC. Amino acids: CAWRGDSIVTYEQYF.

The rearrangement uses TRBV30 and TRBJ2-3; the D gene is possibly TRBD2 (6 bases). The CDR3 covers 16 residues. Trimming removed 2 bases from V and 2 bases from J, with 17 bases in between. From germline, CDR1 is GTSNPN and CDR2 SVGIG (reference sequence). The CDR3: CAWSLRRDFNTDTQYF. The CDR3 DNA is TGTGCCTGGAGTTTACGCCGGGACTTCAACACAGATACGCAGTATTTT.

The chain links TRBV5-1 to TRBJ1-2, with 8 bases identical to TRBD1. The CDR3 totals 14 residues. The V gene's germline CDR1 is SGHRS and CDR2 YFSETQ. V was clipped by 4 bases and J by 4 bases; unmatched bases: 6. In nucleotides, the CDR3 is TGCGCCAGCAGCACGGGACAGGCGGTCTATGGCTACACCTTC. Protein product: CASSTGQAVYGYTF.

The V call is TRBV9, the J call TRBJ2-1; 8 positions match TRBD2. The CDR3 covers 15 residues. With 0 bases clipped from V and 12 bases from J, the junction kept 11 bases outside the gene matches. Germline-derived CDR1 and CDR2 are SGDLS and YYNGEE. The CDR3 reads CASSVELAGRSVQFF. In nucleotides, the CDR3 is TGTGCCAGCAGCGTAGAATTAGCGGGGCGTTCGGTGCAGTTCTTC.

This rearrangement joins TRBV4-3 to TRBJ1-1; tentatively, D is TRBD1 (5 bases). Germline assignment: CDR1 LGHNA and CDR2 YSLEER. The length of the CDR3 is 14 residues. The ends were cut back, 4 bases at V and 5 bases at J, with 14 bases in the middle. The CDR3 region is CASSLIGAGTEAFF. The CDR3 DNA follows: TGCGCCAGCAGCCTGATTGGGGCAGGGACTGAAGCTTTCTTT.

This clone was counted a single time. This same CDR3 is encoded by further DNA sequences in the sample. The chain uses TRBV5-6 and TRBJ2-3; D is uncertain. This CDR3 region has 12 residues. Germline V gene lookup returns CDR1 SGHDT and CDR2 YYEEEE. Trimming stripped 0 bases from V and 4 bases from J, with 3 bases between. The CDR3: CASSLAADTQYF. In DNA, the CDR3 is TGTGCCAGCAGCTTGGCTGCAGATACGCAGTATTTT.

The V gene is TRBV30, the J gene TRBJ1-1; 9 positions agree with TRBD1. CDR3 length: 15 residues. Germline V gives CDR1 GTSNPN, CDR2 SVGIG (reference sequence). With V trimmed by 2 bases and J by 8 bases, 12 bases remained unmatched. As DNA, the CDR3 is TGTGCCTGGAGTCCCCCGCTGGGGACAGGGCGGGAAGCTTTCTTT. Translation gives CAWSPPLGTGREAFF. Full variable domain (missing parts from reference TRBV30 and TRBJ1-1): SQTIHQWPATLVQPVGSPLSLECTVEGTSNPNLYWYRQAAGRGLQLLFYSVGIGQISSEVPQNLSASRPQDRQFILSSKKLLLSDSGFYLCAWSPPLGTGREAFFGQGTRLTVV.

The V call is TRBV4-2, the J call TRBJ1-4, with a weak D call TRBD1 (6 bases). With 1 base removed from V and 8 bases from J, the gap between germline ends came to 14 bases. CDR1 LGHNA and CDR2 YNFKEQ come from the germline V gene. The CDR3 totals 15 residues. This CDR3 is CASSQVRGGREKLFF. Written as DNA, the CDR3 is TGTGCCAGCAGCCAAGTAAGGGGGGGAAGAGAAAAACTGTTTTTT.

This clone was observed once. V and J are TRBV5-1 and TRBJ2-5; no firm D call. The CDR3 consists of 11 residues. Trimming removed 3 bases at V and 5 bases at J, with 5 bases between. CDR1 is SGHRS and CDR2 is YFSETQ in the germline V gene. In DNA, the CDR3 is TGCGCCAGCAGCTATCTGGAGACCCAGTACTTC. Amino acids: CASSYLETQYF.

The gene calls are TRBV29-1 and TRBJ2-1; possibly TRBD1 for D (5 bases). Germline values: CDR1 SQVTM, CDR2 ANQGSEA. Deletions cut 4 bases from V and 0 bases from J, with 10 bases between. CDR3 length: 14 residues. The CDR3 DNA reads as TGCAGCGTTGGACAGACGAGCTCCTACAATGAGCAGTTCTTC. This sequence encodes CSVGQTSSYNEQFF.

The chain combines TRBV9 with TRBJ1-1, with TRBD1 matching over 7 bases. V lost 3 bases and J lost 8; bases outside the gene matches: 4. The germline gives CDR1 SGDLS, CDR2 YYNGEE. CDR3 length: 12 amino acids. The CDR3, as DNA: TGTGCCAGCAGCGGCCGGGACAGAGAAGCTTTCTTT. Translating gives CASSGRDREAFF.

The rearrangement links TRBV7-9 to TRBJ2-1, with 8 positions matching TRBD2. V shed 0 bases and J 7 bases; nucleotides not matched to a gene: 5. CDR1 and CDR2 from the germline V gene are SEHNR and FQNEAQ (reference sequence). This CDR3 comprises 15 residues. DNA for the CDR3: TGTGCCAGCAGCTTAGCGCAACTAGCGGAGAATGAGCAGTTCTTC. Translating gives CASSLAQLAENEQFF.

The chain carries TRBV6-6 and TRBJ1-2, with 7 bases fitting TRBD1. CDR3 size: 15 residues. Germline V gene lookup returns CDR1 MNHNY and CDR2 SVGAGI (reference sequence). V was pared by 5 bases and J by 5 bases, with 11 bases of the junction left unmatched. CDR3 sequence (DNA): TGTGCCAGCAGTCGATCCGGGACAGACCTTTATGGCTACACCTTC. It yields the protein CASSRSGTDLYGYTF.

The chain links TRBV19 to TRBJ2-7, with a weak D call TRBD1 (6 bases). The CDR3 contains 13 residues. V lost 4 bases, J lost 3 bases, and 10 bases lay in between. The V gene's germline CDR1 is LNHDA and CDR2 SQIVND (reference sequence). Here the CDR3 DNA reads TGTGCCAGTAGTACTACACAGGGCTACGAGCAGTACTTC. This codes for CASSTTQGYEQYF. Based on the CDR3 plus reference TRBV19 and TRBJ2-7, the full variable domain is DGGITQSPKYLFRKEGQNVTLSCEQNLNHDAMYWYRQDPGQGLRLIYYSQIVNDFQKGDIAEGYSVSREKKESFPLTVTSAQKNPTAFYLCASSTTQGYEQYFGPGTRLTVT.

With regard to this clone: One end of the junction varies from germline; a read error may be responsible. Other DNA sequences in the sample encode the same CDR3. The chain combines TRBV7-9 with TRBJ2-3; 8 positions agree with TRBD2. This CDR3 is 15 amino acids long. CDR1 is SEHNR, CDR2 FQNEAQ, per germline (reference sequence). CDR3 region: CASSGQSGRGDTQYF. The CDR3 coding sequence is TGTGCGAGCAGCGGACAGAGCGGGAGAGGGGATACGCAGTATTTT.